The 27 T cell receptor beta chains reported below all come from one sample, sequenced in a study of tumor-infiltrating lymphocytes in glioblastoma multiforme. TCRB libraries came from RNA via three nested multiplex PCR rounds. TCRdb itself ran the multiplex PCR reads through MiXCR, one entry per CDR3 protein. The repertoire consists of about 10,000 distinct CDR3 sequences, with roughly two thirds occurring once and the leading ten covering around 28%. Input material: brain tumor tissue. The receptors were gathered from a male donor with glioblastoma.

The gene calls are TRBV6-5 and TRBJ1-4; the match to TRBD1 covers 8 bases. The length of the CDR3 is 18 residues. The junction had 16 bases not matched to a gene; V was cut back by 7 bases and J by 3 bases. The germline V gene encodes CDR1 MNHEY and CDR2 SVGAGI. This CDR3 reads CASTPHGGRGPANEKLFF. CDR3 nucleotides: TGTGCCAGCACCCCTCACGGTGGCAGGGGGCCAGCTAATGAAAAACTGTTTTTT.

CDR3 sequence (DNA): TGTGCCATCAGTTCCCTTCAGGGTAACACTGAAGCTTTCTTT. This translates into CAISSLQGNTEAFF. This chain connects TRBV10-3 to TRBJ1-1; D is perhaps TRBD1 (5 bases). The CDR3 contains 14 residues. Germline V lookup: CDR1 ENHRY, CDR2 SYGVKD. With 5 bases removed from V and 2 bases from J, the gap between germline ends came to 12 bases.

A note on this clonotype: A read error may be the cause here, since a much bigger clone is one base away. The chain recombines TRBV7-9 with TRBJ2-1; D is unresolved. Germline CDR1 is SEHNR and CDR2 is FQNEAQ (reference sequence). The length of the CDR3 is 12 residues. The CDR3 region is CVSSLDWDEQFF. CDR3 nucleotides: TGTGTCAGCAGCTTAGATTGGGATGAGCAGTTCTTC.

The chain links TRBV20-1 to TRBJ2-3, with D possibly TRBD2 on 5 matching bases. CDR1 DFQATT and CDR2 SNEGSKA come from the germline V gene (reference sequence). The V end lost 1 base, the J end lost 14 bases, and 13 bases lay between the germline ends. The CDR3 is 11 residues long. DNA of the CDR3: TGCAGTGCTAGAGTGGGAGATACGTTGTATTTT. Translated, it gives CSARVGDTLYF.

The genes are TRBV10-2 and TRBJ2-2; 14 nucleotides match TRBD2. V shed 6 bases and J 6 bases; nucleotides not matched to a gene: 3. The germline gives CDR1 WSHSY, CDR2 SAAADI. The length of the CDR3 is 15 residues. CDR3 nucleotides: TGCGCCAGCAGGGCGGGACTAGCGGGAGCCGGGGAGCTGTTTTTT. Translated: CASRAGLAGAGELFF.

As concerns this clonotype: A much bigger clone sits one base away, suggesting this may be a read error. The rearrangement joins TRBV7-3 to TRBJ2-3; 9 bases map to TRBD2. This CDR3 region has 16 residues. Germline V gene data show CDR1 as SGHTA and CDR2 as FQGTGA. With 2 bases clipped from V and 7 bases from J, the junction kept 10 bases outside the gene matches. CDR3 nucleotides: TGTGCCAGCAGCTTAGTTGGTAGCGGGAGCGGGAATACGCAGTATTTT. This codes for CASSLVGSGSGNTQYF.

As concerns this clonotype: The junction differs from germline at one of its ends, possibly a read error. CDR3 bases: TGCAGCGTTGATGAATCCTCTACAGGTACGCAGTATTTT. It specifies CSVDESSTGTQYF. The chain is built from TRBV29-1 and TRBJ2-3; tentatively, D is TRBD1 (5 bases). CDR3 length: 13 residues. The germline V gene encodes CDR1 SQVTM and CDR2 ANQGSEA.

The chain joins TRBV6-5 to TRBJ2-7, with a weak D call TRBD2 (6 bases). The CDR3 extends over 13 amino acids. CDR1 and CDR2 from the germline V gene are MNHEY and SVGAGI. V lost 7 bases, J lost 8 bases, and 18 bases lay in between. CDR3 residues: CASTETPTSKQYF. CDR3 nucleotides: TGTGCCAGCACCGAAACCCCTACTAGCAAGCAGTACTTC.

Concerning this clonotype: The junction and the germline gene differ at one end; a read error may be behind it. The gene calls are TRBV11-2 and TRBJ1-1, with D maybe TRBD1 (6 bases). This CDR3 has 16 amino acids. Germline V CDR1 and CDR2: SGHAT, FQNNGV. The CDR3 region is CASSLDYARGMGEASF. The CDR3 nucleotides read TGTGCCAGCAGCTTAGATTACGCCAGGGGCATGGGTGAAGCTTCCTTT.

Comments on this clonotype: Its ends do not fully match the called genes, so a read error is possible. V is TRBV5-1 and J is TRBJ2-3; D gene ambiguous. The CDR3 is 12 residues long. From germline, CDR1 is SGHRS and CDR2 YFSETQ. CDR3 DNA: TGCGCCAGCAGGTGTTCCACAGATACGCTGTATTTT. It translates to CASRCSTDTLYF.

This clonotype is a singleton in its sample. At one end, the junction sequence differs from germline, possibly due to a read error. The chain combines TRBV4-1 with TRBJ1-6; perhaps TRBD1 as D (6 bases). This CDR3 region has 17 residues. Germline V gives CDR1 MGHRA, CDR2 YSYEKL. This chain's CDR3 is CASSQDNSAGVRSPLHF. In DNA form, the CDR3 reads TGCGCCAGCAGCCAAGATAATTCTGCAGGGGTTCGTTCACCCCTCCATTTT.

This chain links TRBV11-2 with TRBJ2-1; 11 bases are shared with TRBD2. Germline lookup yields CDR1 SGHAT and CDR2 FQNNGV. This CDR3 contains 17 residues. V shed 5 bases, J shed 7 bases, and the junction held 13 bases outside the gene matches. Here the CDR3 DNA reads TGTGCCAGCAGCCAGCAACCGGGGGCTAGCGGGAGGAATGAGCAGTTCTTC. As protein: CASSQQPGASGRNEQFF. Supplemented by reference TRBV11-2 and TRBJ2-1, the full variable domain reads EAGVAQSPRYKIIEKRQSVAFWCNPISGHATLYWYQQILGQGPKLLIQFQNNGVVDDSQLPKDRFSAERLKGVDSTLKIQPAKLEDSAVYLCASSQQPGASGRNEQFFGPGTRLTVL.

The V call is TRBV10-2, the J call TRBJ1-2, with D hard to call. The CDR3 runs 13 residues. The V and J ends lost 0 bases and 7 bases respectively, with 9 bases between them. CDR1 and CDR2 (germline): WSHSY, SAAADI. The CDR3 DNA reads as TGCGCCAGCAGTGAGTCCCGGGCCGGTGGCTACACCTTC. Its protein product is CASSESRAGGYTF.

About this clonotype itself: An end of the junction does not agree with germline; a read error may underlie this. The rearrangement joins TRBV29-1 to TRBJ2-7; D unresolved. Germline CDR1 and CDR2: SQVTM and ANQGSEA. The CDR3 runs to 13 residues. The CDR3 sequence: CSLEPLLGREQCF. The CDR3 region has the DNA TGCAGCCTAGAACCCTTATTGGGTCGAGAGCAGTGCTTC.

The CDR3: CASSPGTGGEELFF. CDR3 nucleotides: TGCGCCAGCAGCCCCGGGACAGGGGGTGAGGAACTGTTTTTT. The V call is TRBV4-3, the J call TRBJ1-4; 11 bases line up with TRBD1. The CDR3 runs to 14 residues. J was trimmed by 12 bases and V by 4 bases; bases with no gene match: 7. The germline CDR1 and CDR2 sequences are LGHNA and YSLEER.

In regard to this clonotype: The junction departs from the called germline gene at one end, perhaps through a read error. J is TRBJ2-1 and V is TRBV4-1; a weak D match, TRBD2 (5 bases). This CDR3 is built from 15 residues. In germline, CDR1 is MGHRA, CDR2 YSYEKL. The CDR3 here is CARSPRDRGFNEQFF. The CDR3 DNA follows: TGCGCCCGCAGCCCGAGGGATCGGGGATTCAATGAGCAGTTCTTC.

This clonotype is medium-sized. The V gene is TRBV6-2 or TRBV6-3, the J gene TRBJ1-2, with D uncertain. Germline V gene sequence: CDR1 MNHEY, CDR2 SVGEGT. V was pared by 2 bases and J by 4 bases, with 5 bases between. The length of the CDR3 is 12 residues. CDR3 residues: CASSYGIYGYTF. The CDR3 nucleotides read TGTGCCAGCAGTTACGGGATCTATGGCTACACCTTC.

Turning to this clonotype: The CDR3 does not close with the conserved phenylalanine or tryptophan, likely indicating a read error. V is TRBV20-1 and J is TRBJ2-7; TRBD2 matches at 9 bases. The CDR3 extends over 15 amino acids. The germline V gene has CDR1 DFQATT and CDR2 SNEGSKA (reference sequence). V shed 5 bases, J shed 7 bases, and the junction held 15 bases outside the gene matches. The CDR3 spells CSALGTGGRAKEQYL. CDR3 nucleotide sequence: TGCAGTGCTCTAGGCACTGGCGGGAGGGCCAAAGAGCAGTACCTC.

Remarks on this clonotype: One end of the junction fails to match germline, which may point to a read error. This chain links TRBV11-2 with TRBJ2-1; 8 bases line up with TRBD2. The CDR3 has 14 amino acids. Germline-derived CDR1 and CDR2 are SGHAT and FQNNGV. The CDR3 sequence is CASSLAGQANEQFF. The CDR3 coding sequence is TGTGCCAGCAGTTTAGCGGGACAAGCAAATGAGCAGTTCTTC.

To note about this clonotype: The germline gene is not matched at one end of the junction; a read error may be the cause. This sequence joins TRBV11-3 and TRBJ2-1, with D maybe TRBD2 (7 bases). Germline assignment: CDR1 SGHNT and CDR2 YENEEA. CDR3 length: 13 amino acids. The CDR3 bases are TGTGCCTGCAGCACAAGGGGGGAGGGTGAGCAGTTCTTC. It specifies CACSTRGEGEQFF.

Regarding this clonotype: One junction end does not reproduce the germline sequence, and a read error may be involved. The V and J genes are TRBV12-3 or TRBV12-4 and TRBJ1-1; D is uncertain. CDR3 length equals 14 residues. This CDR3 reads CASSLANTNTEAFF. The CDR3 DNA reads as TGCGCCAGCAGTTTAGCGAACACTAACACTGAAGCTTTCTTT.

This clonotype has only one observation. The chain joins TRBV9 to TRBJ2-2, with D perhaps TRBD1 or TRBD2 (5 bases each). The CDR3 has 17 residues. Germline CDR1 reads SGDLS; CDR2 reads YYNGEE. V lost 1 base to trimming and J lost 2 bases, with 15 bases between them. The CDR3 protein is CASSVRDRGANTGELFF. The CDR3 bases are TGTGCCAGCAGCGTAAGAGATAGAGGGGCCAACACCGGGGAGCTGTTTTTT.

V usage is TRBV10-2 and J usage is TRBJ1-1; the D gene is possibly TRBD1 (6 bases). Germline CDR1 reads WSHSY; CDR2 reads SAAADI. V lost 8 bases, J lost 5 bases, and 18 bases lay in between. The CDR3 is 14 residues long. The CDR3 bases are TGCGCCAGCGCTGAGGGGGGGACTGGGACTGAAGCTTTCTTT. This gives the protein CASAEGGTGTEAFF.

The chain couples TRBV29-1 to TRBJ1-2; 10 bases are shared with TRBD1. The CDR3 runs to 13 residues. The V segment lost 3 bases and the J segment 2 bases; nucleotides outside the gene matches: 0. Germline V gives CDR1 SQVTM, CDR2 ANQGSEA. CDR3 residues: CSVEDRGNYGYTF. The DNA of the CDR3 is TGCAGCGTTGAGGACAGGGGGAACTATGGCTACACCTTC.

In the case of this clonotype: A read error may produce the germline difference seen at one junction end. The chain recombines TRBV12-3 or TRBV12-4 with TRBJ2-7; perhaps TRBD1 as D (6 bases). The CDR3 spans 13 residues. The CDR3 DNA reads TGTGCCAGCAGACTACAGGGTGCCTACGAGCGGTACTTC. Translation: CASRLQGAYERYF.

A note on this clonotype: A junction end diverges from the germline sequence, so it may reflect a read error. CDR3 nucleotide sequence: TGTGCCAGCGGCTTAGTAAACTTGAGCTCCTGCGAGCAGTACTTC. Its translation is CASGLVNLSSCEQYF. The chain combines TRBV11-2 with TRBJ2-7; D ambiguous. Per germline, CDR1 SGHAT and CDR2 FQNNGV. CDR3 size: 15 residues.

This chain uses TRBV6-2 or TRBV6-3 with TRBJ2-1; possibly TRBD2 for D (6 bases). This CDR3 has 15 amino acids. Trimming stripped 1 base from V and 5 bases from J, with 12 bases between. CDR1 MNHEY and CDR2 SVGEGT come from the germline V gene. The CDR3 nucleotides read TGTGCCAGCAGTTACTTAGCGGAACAGCACAATGAGCAGTTCTTC. This gives the protein CASSYLAEQHNEQFF.